Below, one T cell receptor beta chain is given with its context. Germline values: CDR1 SEHNR, CDR2 FQNEAQ (reference sequence). The length of the CDR3 is 16 residues. V dropped 5 bases and J dropped 0 bases, with 14 bases sitting between them. This sample is drawn from a study of shared clonotypes between healthy human individuals. TCRdb's copy holds only in-frame clones and misses some; the assay was immunoSEQ multiplex PCR. The sample yields over 700,000 clones, around 77% seen once. This sequence was found in a woman in her 30s in good health. The chain employs TRBV7-9 and TRBJ1-5; D is unclear. Sequenced: memory CD4+ T cells sorted from blood. The subset denotes: CD45RA-negative fraction. The CDR3 DNA follows: TGTGCCAGCAGCCAAGAAGGGCAGTATAGCAATCAGCCCCAGCATTTT. This translates into CASSQEGQYSNQPQHF.